The 18 T cell receptor beta chains below all came from one sample that was sequenced in a study of early T cells in non-severe SARS-CoV-2 infection. In TCRdb, the 5' RACE reads were re-called with MiXCR into one record per CDR3 protein. In the table there are approximately 68,000 distinct CDR3 sequences, around 10% of which are singletons. This specimen was whole blood, taken at baseline. These receptors originate from an adult who was a healthcare worker with PCR-confirmed SARS-CoV-2 infection or an uninfected control (not recorded which).

At least ten counts were recorded for this clonotype. The chain recombines TRBV7-6 with TRBJ2-2, with unresolved D. The germline V gene has CDR1 SGHVS and CDR2 FNYEAQ. V dropped 7 bases and J dropped 8 bases, with 11 bases sitting between them. This CDR3 spans 12 amino acids. DNA of the CDR3: TGTGCCAGCACACCCTTGATGGGGGAGCTGTTTTTT. Its protein is CASTPLMGELFF.

In DNA, the CDR3 is TGTGCCAGCAGCCTCCCGGGGACAGTTGAAGCTTTCTTT. Amino acids: CASSLPGTVEAFF. The rearrangement links TRBV7-9 to TRBJ1-1, with TRBD1 matching 7 bases. The CDR3 covers 13 residues. Germline V CDR1 and CDR2: SEHNR, FQNEAQ (reference sequence). The V segment lost 5 bases and the J segment 7 bases; nucleotides outside the gene matches: 7.

V is TRBV12-3 or TRBV12-4 and J is TRBJ2-7; D unresolved. The CDR3 runs 12 residues. Deletions cut 2 bases from V and 9 bases from J, with 11 bases between. The CDR3 DNA follows: TGTGCCAGCAGTTTACACACCCAGGCGCAGTACTTC. This codes for CASSLHTQAQYF.

The rearrangement uses TRBV30 and TRBJ1-5, with D possibly matching TRBD1 (5 bases). Germline values: CDR1 GTSNPN, CDR2 SVGIG (reference sequence). This CDR3 is 13 amino acids long. V shed 2 bases and J shed 9 bases, with 14 bases lying between them. The CDR3 nucleotides read TGTGCCTGGAGTATGGGGCAGGAGTGGCCCCAGCATTTT. This sequence encodes CAWSMGQEWPQHF.

This clonotype showed up just a few times. This chain connects TRBV7-6 to TRBJ2-3; 13 bases line up with TRBD2. CDR3 length: 17 amino acids. The junction had 11 bases not matched to a gene; V was cut back by 4 bases and J by 7 bases. Germline values: CDR1 SGHVS, CDR2 FNYEAQ. CDR3 sequence reads: CASSSGLAGATSNTQYF. The CDR3 nucleotides read TGTGCCAGCAGCTCCGGACTAGCGGGGGCCACAAGTAATACGCAGTATTTT.

This clonotype turned up a few times. V usage is TRBV5-1 and J usage is TRBJ2-7; either TRBD1 or TRBD2 may fit D (5 bases each). The CDR3 contains 16 residues. Germline values: CDR1 SGHRS, CDR2 YFSETQ. The germline V and J ends were trimmed by 4 bases and 0 bases, with 17 bases remaining between them. The DNA of the CDR3 is TGCGCCAGCAGCCCAATCGGGACGGATAGCTCCTACGAGCAGTACTTC. Encoded protein: CASSPIGTDSSYEQYF.

This clonotype was recorded a few times. The chain joins TRBV7-9 to TRBJ2-7; possibly TRBD2 for D (6 bases). V lost 1 base and J 0 bases, leaving 10 bases between the germline ends. Germline loops: CDR1 SEHNR, CDR2 FQNEAQ (reference sequence). There are 15 residues in the CDR3. CDR3 DNA sequence: TGTGCCAGCAGCTTAGGGGGGAGGAGCTCCTACGAGCAGTACTTC. Its protein is CASSLGGRSSYEQYF. The full variable domain, rest sourced from reference TRBV7-9 and TRBJ2-7, is DTGVSQNPRHKITKRGQNVTFRCDPISEHNRLYWYRQTLGQGPEFLTYFQNEAQLEKSRLLSDRFSAERPKGSFSTLEIQRTEQGDSAMYLCASSLGGRSSYEQYFGPGTRLTVT.

Regarding this clonotype: No conserved phenylalanine or tryptophan is present at the end of the CDR3, so a read error is the likely explanation. CDR3 in DNA: TGTGCCAGCAGCTTAGGGTGGGGCGGAAACACTGAAGCTTTCTCT. Its protein is CASSLGWGGNTEAFS. This sequence joins TRBV7-2 and TRBJ1-1; D might be TRBD1 (5 bases). Per germline, CDR1 SGHTA and CDR2 FQGNSA. The V gene lost 1 base and the J gene lost 2 bases, with 11 bases spanning the gap. The CDR3 is 15 residues long.

The V and J genes are TRBV15 and TRBJ2-7; TRBD1 might be the D (6 bases). Per germline, CDR1 LNHNV and CDR2 YYDKDF (reference sequence). CDR3 length equals 16 residues. V gave up 4 bases and J gave up 5 bases, with 21 bases separating them. DNA for the CDR3: TGTGCCACCAGCATATTTCGGCCATTCAGGGGAGACGAGCAGTACTTC. It yields the protein CATSIFRPFRGDEQYF.

V gene TRBV7-9 combines with J gene TRBJ2-7; D remains ambiguous. Germline CDR1 reads SEHNR; CDR2 reads FQNEAQ (reference sequence). The CDR3 runs to 14 residues. Trimming removed 3 bases at V and 2 bases at J, with 11 bases between. The CDR3, as DNA: TGTGCCAGCAGCTTGTCCGTCAGCGCCTACGAGCAGTACTTC. Protein product: CASSLSVSAYEQYF.

This clonotype was counted at least ten times. The rearrangement links TRBV3-1 to TRBJ2-1; either TRBD1 or TRBD2 may fit D (5 bases each). Germline values: CDR1 LGHDT, CDR2 YNNKEL (reference sequence). CDR3 length equals 12 residues. Trimming shortened V by 5 bases and J by 8 bases, and 10 bases separated the two germline ends. The CDR3 protein is CASSSGSDEQFF. The CDR3 DNA is TGTGCCAGCAGCTCAGGGAGCGATGAGCAGTTCTTC.

This clonotype was counted between two and nine times. The chain recombines TRBV4-1 with TRBJ2-7, with TRBD2 identical over 12 bases. The length of the CDR3 is 17 residues. The V and J ends lost 2 bases and 5 bases, in that order; junction bases with no gene match: 10. Germline V gene data show CDR1 as MGHRA and CDR2 as YSYEKL. Here the CDR3 reads CASSQYASGGGPNEQYF. Here the CDR3 DNA reads TGCGCCAGCAGCCAATACGCTAGCGGGGGGGGGCCCAACGAGCAGTACTTC.

This clonotype was detected many times. The V call is TRBV12-3 or TRBV12-4, the J call TRBJ1-1; D unclear. V shed 3 bases and J shed 6 bases, with 14 bases lying between them. The CDR3 runs to 14 residues. This CDR3 is CASSFGHFRPEAFF. In DNA, the CDR3 is TGTGCCAGCAGTTTTGGGCACTTTAGGCCTGAAGCTTTCTTT.

This clonotype was counted at least ten times. V gene TRBV5-6 combines with J gene TRBJ1-1, with D unclear. The germline V gene encodes CDR1 SGHDT and CDR2 YYEEEE. Deletions cut 3 bases from V and 5 bases from J, with 14 bases between. The CDR3 loop spans 14 amino acids. CDR3 bases: TGTGCCAGCAGCTCCCCCGGGTTCCCAACTGAAGCTTTCTTT. This sequence encodes CASSSPGFPTEAFF. The variable domain in full, completed from reference TRBV5-6 and TRBJ1-1, reads DAGVTQSPTHLIKTRGQQVTLRCSPKSGHDTVSWYQQALGQGPQFIFQYYEEEERQRGNFPDRFSGHQFPNYSSELNVNALLLGDSALYLCASSSPGFPTEAFFGQGTRLTVV.

V gene TRBV2 combines with J gene TRBJ1-1; D is unresolved. CDR1 SNHLY and CDR2 FYNNEI come from the germline V gene. Trimming took 0 bases from V and 8 from J, leaving 7 bases between them. The CDR3 has 12 amino acids. CDR3 nucleotides: TGTGCCAGCAGTGAAGCCTCAAGGGAAGCTTTCTTT. Amino acid sequence: CASSEASREAFF.

This clonotype has just a few counts. V and J are TRBV30 and TRBJ1-1; D is unresolved. Trimming shortened V by 3 bases and J by 1 base, and 9 bases separated the two germline ends. The CDR3 spans 13 residues. Per the germline V gene, CDR1 is GTSNPN and CDR2 is SVGIG (reference sequence). The CDR3 DNA is TGTGCCTGGAGGAGACGAGCGAACACTGAAGCTTTCTTT. Its protein product is CAWRRRANTEAFF.

This chain connects TRBV5-4 to TRBJ2-5; D unresolved. CDR1 is SGHNT, CDR2 YYREEE, per germline (reference sequence). With 2 bases removed from V and 5 bases from J, the gap between germline ends came to 7 bases. This CDR3 is 12 amino acids long. The chain's CDR3 is CASSFQDETQYF. The CDR3 DNA is TGTGCCAGCAGCTTTCAGGACGAGACCCAGTACTTC.

This clonotype was observed at least ten times. The chain couples TRBV27 to TRBJ2-1; TRBD2 agrees at 11 bases. Losses at the gene ends were 8 bases for V and 6 bases for J; bases not matched to a gene: 12. Germline CDR1 is MNHEY and CDR2 is SMNVEV (reference sequence). This CDR3 comprises 16 residues. CDR3 protein: CASCPAASGGLNEQFF. The DNA for the CDR3 is TGTGCCAGCTGTCCAGCAGCTAGCGGGGGGCTCAATGAGCAGTTCTTC.